This record covers a single TCR beta chain. Its target is not known. The junction differs from germline at one of its ends, possibly a read error. Per germline, CDR1 SGHRS and CDR2 YFSETQ. The CDR3 consists of 13 residues. The data belong to a study of T-cell memory formation after mild COVID-19. Study-level results: Later expanders leaned CD4+, whereas clones that contracted between day 15 and 85 were balanced CD4/CD8.

TCRdb recomputed calls from the 5' RACE reads with MiXCR, one row per CDR3 protein. The repertoire holds about 410,000 distinct CDR3 sequences, with less than 25% as singletons. The receptor's source is an adult woman who had mild COVID-19 (a few samples of this study predate the infection). Cell type and time point are not known. The sample comprised PBMCs or a T cell subset sorted from them (not recorded which). The gene calls are TRBV5-1 and TRBJ2-1; the match to TRBD1 covers 8 bases. The CDR3 DNA sequence: TGCGACAGCAGCTTGGACAGGGCGAATGAGCAGTTCTTC. This sequence encodes CDSSLDRANEQFF.